The clone carrying this T cell receptor (beta chain) has just one count. What it recognizes is unknown. This entry is derived from a study of CD8 T cells in Susac syndrome. Reverse transcription of roughly 0.5 to 1 ug RNA used random hexamers. In TCRdb, the immunoSEQ multiplex PCR reads were re-called with MiXCR into one record per CDR3 protein. The data show approximately 79,000 distinct CDR3 sequences, 85% to 95% seen once. Findings of the study overall: The total CD8+ repertoires yielded 15 to 20 Susac-specific public clones and the CD8+ TEMRA repertoires yielded about five. Clonal expansion of Susac CD8+ cells peaked in TEMRA cells, and it also peaked in active patients.

Germline loops: CDR1 SEHNR, CDR2 FQNEAQ (reference sequence). V was trimmed by 4 bases and J by 0 bases, leaving 10 bases between them. The CDR3 contains 15 residues. The genes are TRBV7-9 and TRBJ2-1; D remains ambiguous. This sequence originates from a human donor with Susac syndrome. The source material was CD8+ T cells from PBMCs. The CDR3 sequence: CASSSMGHSYNEQFF. The CDR3 nucleotides read TGTGCCAGCAGCTCCATGGGTCACTCCTACAATGAGCAGTTCTTC.